This passage covers 4 T cell receptor beta chains from one sample sequenced in a study of blood T cell repertoires in COVID-19. The table came from immunoSEQ multiplex PCR; TCRdb's copy has only in-frame clones and leaves some out. The data show some 400,000 clones, 75% to 90% seen once. Input material: PBMCs or T cells enriched from blood (not recorded which). The receptor set was obtained from a man aged 25 to 40 who had recovered from COVID-19.

The chain recombines TRBV9 with TRBJ2-1; the D gene is possibly TRBD2 (6 bases). The CDR3 consists of 17 residues. V lost 3 bases and J 5 bases, leaving 21 bases between the germline ends. In germline, CDR1 is SGDLS, CDR2 YYNGEE. CDR3 protein: CASSAGAGRSLHNEQFF. In DNA, the CDR3 is TGTGCCAGCAGCGCGGGTGCGGGACGGAGTCTACACAATGAGCAGTTCTTC.

The chain employs TRBV25-1 and TRBJ1-2; unclear D gene. The CDR3 has 11 amino acids. The V gene lost 8 bases and the J gene lost 2 bases, with 6 bases spanning the gap. Germline CDR1 MGHDK, CDR2 SYGVNS. CDR3 coding DNA: TGTGCCAGCGGTAGAAACTATGGCTACACCTTC. Its translation: CASGRNYGYTF.

The chain joins TRBV5-4 to TRBJ2-7; TRBD2 is a possible D gene (6 bases). The CDR3 covers 15 residues. Germline V gene data show CDR1 as SGHNT and CDR2 as YYREEE (reference sequence). The V and J ends lost 4 bases and 2 bases respectively, with 16 bases between them. The CDR3 loop is CASSQAGFGAYEQYF. CDR3 nucleotide sequence: TGTGCCAGCAGCCAGGCGGGGTTCGGAGCCTACGAGCAGTACTTC. The full variable domain, rest sourced from reference TRBV5-4 and TRBJ2-7, is ETGVTQSPTHLIKTRGQQVTLRCSSQSGHNTVSWYQQALGQGPQFIFQYYREEENGRGNFPPRFSGLQFPNYSSELNVNALELDDSALYLCASSQAGFGAYEQYFGPGTRLTVT.

The J gene is TRBJ2-7, the V gene TRBV7-9; 7 nucleotides line up with TRBD2. Per the germline V gene, CDR1 is SEHNR and CDR2 is FQNEAQ (reference sequence). CDR3 length equals 14 residues. With 6 bases clipped from V and 3 bases from J, the junction kept 8 bases outside the gene matches. As DNA, the CDR3 is TGTGCCAGCAGAAGGGGCGGGACTAACTACGAGCAGTACTTC. Encoded protein: CASRRGGTNYEQYF.